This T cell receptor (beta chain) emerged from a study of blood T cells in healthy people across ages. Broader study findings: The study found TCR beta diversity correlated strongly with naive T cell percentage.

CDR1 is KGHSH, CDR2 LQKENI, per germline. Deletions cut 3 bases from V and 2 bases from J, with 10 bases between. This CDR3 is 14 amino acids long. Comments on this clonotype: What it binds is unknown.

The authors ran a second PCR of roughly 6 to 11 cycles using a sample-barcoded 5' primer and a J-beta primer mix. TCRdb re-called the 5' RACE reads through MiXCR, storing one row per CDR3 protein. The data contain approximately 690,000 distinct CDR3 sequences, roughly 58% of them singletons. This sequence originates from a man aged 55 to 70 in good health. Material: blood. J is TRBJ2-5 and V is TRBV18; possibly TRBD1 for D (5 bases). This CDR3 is CASSPGPAQETQYF. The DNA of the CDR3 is TGTGCCAGCTCACCGGGGCCAGCTCAAGAGACCCAGTACTTC.